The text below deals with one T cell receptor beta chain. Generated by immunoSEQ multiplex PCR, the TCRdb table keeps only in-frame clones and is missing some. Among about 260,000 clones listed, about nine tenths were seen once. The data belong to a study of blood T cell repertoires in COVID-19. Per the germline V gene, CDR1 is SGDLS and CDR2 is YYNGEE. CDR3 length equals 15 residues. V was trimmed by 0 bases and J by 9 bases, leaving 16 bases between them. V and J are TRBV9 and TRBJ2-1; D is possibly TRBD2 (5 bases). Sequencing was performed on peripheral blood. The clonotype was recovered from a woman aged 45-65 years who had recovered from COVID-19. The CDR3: CASSVDVRERSEQFF. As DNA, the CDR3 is TGTGCCAGCAGCGTAGATGTGAGGGAGAGGAGTGAGCAGTTCTTC.